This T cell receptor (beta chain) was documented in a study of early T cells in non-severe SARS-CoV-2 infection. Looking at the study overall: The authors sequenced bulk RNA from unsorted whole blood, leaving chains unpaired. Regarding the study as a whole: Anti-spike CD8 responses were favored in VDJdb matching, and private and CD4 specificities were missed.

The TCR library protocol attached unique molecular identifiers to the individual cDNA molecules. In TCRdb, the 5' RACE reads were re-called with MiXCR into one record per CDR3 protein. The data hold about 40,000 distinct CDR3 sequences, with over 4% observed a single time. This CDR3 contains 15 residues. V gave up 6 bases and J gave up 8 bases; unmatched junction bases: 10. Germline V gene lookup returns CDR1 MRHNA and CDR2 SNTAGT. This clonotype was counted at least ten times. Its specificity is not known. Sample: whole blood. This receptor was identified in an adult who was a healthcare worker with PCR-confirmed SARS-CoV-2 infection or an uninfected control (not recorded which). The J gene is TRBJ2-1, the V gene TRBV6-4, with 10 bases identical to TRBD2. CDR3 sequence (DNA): TGTGCCAGCAGCATCCTAGCGGGAGAGGGCTATGAGCAGTTCTTC. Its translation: CASSILAGEGYEQFF.